This TCR beta chain came from a study of blood T cell repertoires in COVID-19. The CDR3 length is 12 residues. V lost 6 bases and J lost 2, with 7 bases in between. Germline-derived CDR1 and CDR2 are MDHEN and SYDVKM. The protocol was immunoSEQ multiplex PCR, while the TCRdb copy is restricted to in-frame clones and leaves out a portion. The data contain 150,000 to 180,000 clones, roughly 78% of them singletons. V and J are TRBV28 and TRBJ1-1, with unresolved D. Source material: peripheral blood. The TCR originated in a man of 80 years or more with acute or convalescent COVID-19. Here the CDR3 reads CASRAINTEAFF. For the CDR3, the DNA is TGTGCCAGCAGAGCAATCAACACTGAAGCTTTCTTT.